Below, 26 T cell receptor beta chains from the same sample are listed, as sequenced in a study of breast tumors, draining lymph nodes, adjacent tissues. TCRdb used MiXCR to reprocess the multiplex PCR reads, holding one entry per CDR3 protein. The data hold tens of thousands of distinct CDR3 sequences, with less than 55% observed a single time. Sequencing input: breast tumor tissue. These receptors all come from a female donor with breast cancer. Some clones in this sample may be carry-over from other donors' samples.

The chain joins TRBV29-1 to TRBJ2-5, with D possibly matching TRBD1 (6 bases). The CDR3 totals 13 residues. Germline CDR1 reads SQVTM; CDR2 reads ANQGSEA. Trimming stripped 6 bases from V and 5 bases from J, with 16 bases between. The CDR3 bases are TGCAGCGTAGTTTGGTCAGGGGACGAGACCCAGTACTTC. The encoded protein is CSVVWSGDETQYF.

The table lists this clonotype with many counts. The genes are TRBV3-1 and TRBJ2-7; 12 nucleotides align to TRBD2. CDR1 is LGHDT, CDR2 YNNKEL, per germline (reference sequence). With 5 bases clipped from V and 2 bases from J, the junction kept 7 bases outside the gene matches. The length of the CDR3 is 16 residues. In DNA, the CDR3 is TGTGCCAGCAGCGCATCTAGCGGGAGGGGGACCTACGAGCAGTACTTC. Amino acids: CASSASSGRGTYEQYF.

This clonotype was found many times. V gene TRBV30 combines with J gene TRBJ2-2; D is perhaps TRBD2 (5 bases). Germline assignment: CDR1 GTSNPN and CDR2 SVGIG (reference sequence). The CDR3 is 14 residues long. With 4 bases removed from V and 1 base from J, the gap between germline ends came to 10 bases. CDR3 in DNA: TGTGCCTGGATGCGACTAATGAACACCGGGGAGCTGTTTTTT. Translation: CAWMRLMNTGELFF. The full variable domain, its missing parts supplied by reference TRBV30 and TRBJ2-2, is SQTIHQWPATLVQPVGSPLSLECTVEGTSNPNLYWYRQAAGRGLQLLFYSVGIGQISSEVPQNLSASRPQDRQFILSSKKLLLSDSGFYLCAWMRLMNTGELFFGEGSRLTVL.

Turning to this clonotype: A read error may be the cause here, since a much bigger clone is one base away. V is TRBV7-9 and J is TRBJ2-3; 7 nucleotides line up with TRBD1. The germline V gene has CDR1 SEHNR and CDR2 FQNEAQ (reference sequence). CDR3 length: 13 amino acids. V lost 5 bases to trimming and J lost 8 bases; unmatched junction nucleotides: 7. The CDR3 here is CASSDRVPGTQYF. The CDR3, as DNA: TGTGCCAGCAGCGACAGGGTCCCAGGTACGCAGTATTTT.

This clonotype was picked up many times. The chain couples TRBV3-1 to TRBJ1-5; tentative D call: TRBD1 (5 bases). Germline assignment: CDR1 LGHDT and CDR2 YNNKEL (reference sequence). Deletions cut 1 base from V and 2 bases from J, with 12 bases between. The CDR3 is made up of 16 amino acids. The CDR3 is CASSQGSGVGNQPQHF. The DNA for the CDR3 is TGTGCCAGCAGCCAAGGATCGGGGGTTGGCAATCAGCCCCAGCATTTT.

The rearrangement uses TRBV9 and TRBJ2-5; no definite D call. The CDR3 contains 12 residues. V was cut by 2 bases and J by 5 bases, with 7 bases left in between. The germline V gene has CDR1 SGDLS and CDR2 YYNGEE. The CDR3 loop is CASSVLGETQYF. The CDR3 DNA sequence: TGTGCCAGCAGCGTCCTTGGGGAGACCCAGTACTTC.

This clonotype was seen repeatedly, ten times or more. This rearrangement joins TRBV7-9 to TRBJ2-2; D is perhaps TRBD2 (6 bases). The CDR3 loop spans 16 amino acids. Looked up from germline, CDR1 is SEHNR and CDR2 is FQNEAQ (reference sequence). Trimming took 2 bases from V and 2 from J, leaving 12 bases between them. The CDR3 spells CASSLLSGVNTGELFF. The CDR3, as DNA: TGTGCCAGCAGCTTACTATCGGGAGTAAACACCGGGGAGCTGTTTTTT.

This clonotype was seen many times. The chain's CDR3 is CAISYGGGGTDTQYF. The CDR3 DNA follows: TGTGCCATCAGCTACGGGGGAGGTGGAACAGATACGCAGTATTTT. The chain uses TRBV10-3 and TRBJ2-3; possibly TRBD2 for D (6 bases). The CDR3 sequence is 15 residues long. Per germline, CDR1 ENHRY and CDR2 SYGVKD. The V and J ends lost 6 bases and 3 bases respectively, with 16 bases between them.

The V gene is TRBV9, the J gene TRBJ2-7, with 8 bases lining up with TRBD1. The CDR3 is made up of 14 amino acids. V shed 3 bases and J 2 bases; nucleotides not matched to a gene: 4. Germline CDR1 is SGDLS and CDR2 is YYNGEE. The CDR3 DNA reads TGTGCCAGCAGCGCCGACAGGGGAGCCTACGAGCAGTACTTC. Its protein is CASSADRGAYEQYF.

The V gene is TRBV19, the J gene TRBJ2-1; D is possibly TRBD2 (7 bases). The CDR3 consists of 15 residues. V was clipped by 8 bases and J by 5 bases, with 19 bases between them. Per germline, CDR1 LNHDA and CDR2 SQIVND (reference sequence). The CDR3 DNA follows: TGTGCCAGTGGACGCGGGGGCGCGGGAAACAATGAGCAGTTCTTC. Its protein is CASGRGGAGNNEQFF.

The genes are TRBV24-1 and TRBJ2-3; tentative D call: TRBD2 (5 bases). The germline V gene has CDR1 KGHDR and CDR2 SFDVKD. V dropped 5 bases and J dropped 0 bases, with 11 bases sitting between them. This CDR3 contains 15 residues. As DNA, the CDR3 is TGTGCCACCAGTGTAGGATCGGGAAGCACAGATACGCAGTATTTT. Its protein is CATSVGSGSTDTQYF.

Many counts were recorded for this clonotype. The chain uses TRBV10-2 and TRBJ2-5, with a possible D match to TRBD2 (6 bases). The V gene lost 6 bases and the J gene lost 5 bases, with 22 bases spanning the gap. The germline CDR1 and CDR2 sequences are WSHSY and SAAADI. The CDR3 loop spans 16 amino acids. For the CDR3, the DNA is TGCGCCAGCAGGGATAGACTAGGTTTTTCGGGGGAGACCCAGTACTTC. It is translated as CASRDRLGFSGETQYF.

The table lists this clonotype with many counts. The V call is TRBV10-3, the J call TRBJ2-1, with D possibly matching TRBD2 (5 bases). With 5 bases removed from V and 3 bases from J, the gap between germline ends came to 14 bases. The CDR3 consists of 15 residues. Germline-derived CDR1 and CDR2 are ENHRY and SYGVKD. Here the CDR3 reads CAISSELGGYNEQFF. The DNA for the CDR3 is TGTGCCATCAGTTCTGAGCTAGGAGGCTACAATGAGCAGTTCTTC.

This chain uses TRBV19 with TRBJ1-2; D is possibly TRBD1 (6 bases). V was clipped by 5 bases and J by 4 bases, with 14 bases between them. This CDR3 is built from 14 residues. The germline CDR1 and CDR2 sequences are LNHDA and SQIVND (reference sequence). CDR3 sequence reads: CASSFPGGAYGYTF. The CDR3 nucleotides are TGTGCCAGTAGTTTCCCGGGGGGCGCCTATGGCTACACCTTC.

This clonotype was recorded many times. The CDR3 nucleotides are TGTGCCAGCAGTCGAGAGGGTTCCTCCTACGAGCAGTACTTC. Translated, it gives CASSREGSSYEQYF. The chain joins TRBV7-2 to TRBJ2-7; possibly TRBD2 for D (5 bases). Deletions cut 6 bases from V and 0 bases from J, with 12 bases between. CDR1 and CDR2 from the germline V gene are SGHTA and FQGNSA. The CDR3 covers 14 residues. The whole variable domain, filled in from reference TRBV7-2 and TRBJ2-7, reads GAGVSQSPSNKVTEKGKDVELRCDPISGHTALYWYRQSLGQGLEFLIYFQGNSAPDKSGLPSDRFSAERTGGSVSTLTIQRTQQEDSAVYLCASSREGSSYEQYFGPGTRLTVT.

This clonotype was observed at least ten times. The rearrangement joins TRBV5-1 to TRBJ2-5; no firm D call. The CDR3 has 14 amino acids. Germline CDR1 and CDR2: SGHRS and YFSETQ. Trimming took off 0 bases at V and 5 bases at J, with 11 bases between the two ends. The CDR3 DNA reads as TGCGCCAGCAGCTTGGAATTCGGTCGGGAGACCCAGTACTTC. It translates to CASSLEFGRETQYF. Supplemented by reference TRBV5-1 and TRBJ2-5, the full variable domain reads KAGVTQTPRYLIKTRGQQVTLSCSPISGHRSVSWYQQTPGQGLQFLFEYFSETQRNKGNFPGRFSGRQFSNSRSEMNVSTLELGDSALYLCASSLEFGRETQYFGPGTRLLVL.

This clonotype has ten or more counts. V and J are TRBV14 and TRBJ2-7; D not certain. The CDR3 is made up of 11 amino acids. Germline V gene sequence: CDR1 SGHDN, CDR2 FVKESK. Trimming removed 6 bases at V and 0 bases at J, with 3 bases between. CDR3 sequence: CASRGSYEQYF. In DNA, the CDR3 is TGTGCCAGCAGGGGCTCCTACGAGCAGTACTTC. The full variable domain, with the rest looked up from reference TRBV14 and TRBJ2-7, is EAGVTQFPSHSVIEKGQTVTLRCDPISGHDNLYWYRRVMGKEIKFLLHFVKESKQDESGMPNNRFLAERTGGTYSTLKVQPAELEDSGVYFCASRGSYEQYFGPGTRLTVT.

This clonotype was recorded many times. The chain recombines TRBV6-5 with TRBJ2-6; 11 bases are a match to TRBD2. The CDR3 loop spans 19 amino acids. V shed 6 bases and J 0 bases; nucleotides not matched to a gene: 10. CDR1 MNHEY and CDR2 SVGAGI come from the germline V gene. Here the CDR3 DNA reads TGTGCCAGCAGATTCTTCATGACTAGCGGGAACTCTGGGGCCAACGTCCTGACTTTC. It encodes CASRFFMTSGNSGANVLTF.

This clonotype was detected ten times or more. This chain joins TRBV5-6 and TRBJ2-6; D is uncertain. V was cut by 4 bases and J by 3 bases, with 14 bases left in between. Germline-derived CDR1 and CDR2 are SGHDT and YYEEEE. The CDR3 spans 16 residues. For the CDR3, the DNA is TGTGCCAGCAGCGCCCATTCAGCGTTTGGGGCCAACGTCCTGACTTTC. Residues: CASSAHSAFGANVLTF.

Regarding this clonotype: Its ends do not fully match the called genes, so a read error is possible. This chain connects TRBV12-3 or TRBV12-4 to TRBJ1-6; D may be TRBD1 (6 bases). There are 14 residues in the CDR3. The CDR3 loop reads CASRVDSHNSPPHF. CDR3 DNA: TGTGCCAGCAGGGTGGACAGCCATAATTCGCCCCCCCACTTT.

This chain uses TRBV14 with TRBJ1-2; the D gene is possibly TRBD1 (5 bases). Germline-derived CDR1 and CDR2 are SGHDN and FVKESK. The CDR3 loop spans 12 amino acids. V dropped 5 bases and J dropped 6 bases, with 10 bases sitting between them. The CDR3 protein is CASSGGRHGYTF. The CDR3 DNA is TGTGCCAGCAGCGGGGGGAGGCATGGCTACACCTTC.

For this clonotype: It is likely a read error, because the conserved phenylalanine at the end of the CDR3 is missing. For the CDR3, the DNA is TGTGCCACCCGTCTCTCTGGGGCCAACGTCCTGACTTCC. This encodes CATRLSGANVLTS. The J gene is TRBJ2-6, the V gene TRBV24-1; D is unresolved. The CDR3 contains 13 residues. The germline gives CDR1 KGHDR, CDR2 SFDVKD. Trimming shortened V by 9 bases and J by 0 bases, and 5 bases separated the two germline ends.

This clonotype was picked up many times. The rearrangement joins TRBV24-1 to TRBJ2-3, with TRBD2 identical over 7 bases. Germline trimming cut 5 bases from V and 3 bases from J; bases unmatched to any gene: 4. The CDR3 has 14 amino acids. Per germline, CDR1 KGHDR and CDR2 SFDVKD. The CDR3 DNA is TGTGCCACCAGTGCTGTGCGGGAGACAGATACGCAGTATTTT. It codes for CATSAVRETDTQYF.

The V and J genes are TRBV10-1 and TRBJ2-7, with 14 bases identical to TRBD2. Germline values: CDR1 WNHNN, CDR2 SYGVQD (reference sequence). The ends lost 3 bases at V and 5 bases at J; junction bases unmatched: 6. This CDR3 contains 16 residues. CDR3 protein: CASSDGTSGSVHEQYF. DNA of the CDR3: TGCGCCAGCAGTGACGGGACTAGCGGGAGCGTCCACGAGCAGTACTTC.

The chain employs TRBV7-9 and TRBJ1-6; 8 nucleotides align to TRBD1. Germline CDR1 SEHNR, CDR2 FQNEAQ (reference sequence). Trimming removed 5 bases from V and 8 bases from J; junction bases left unmatched: 11. CDR3 length: 16 amino acids. DNA of the CDR3: TGTGCCAGCAGCGGGCCCGGGACAGGTTCGGATTCACCCCTCCACTTT. Its translation: CASSGPGTGSDSPLHF.

This clonotype was seen repeatedly, ten times or more. The gene calls are TRBV5-1 and TRBJ2-2; unclear D gene. Trimming left V 3 bases short and J 2 bases short, with 5 bases between. This CDR3 contains 13 residues. Per germline, CDR1 SGHRS and CDR2 YFSETQ. CDR3 loop: CASSSGNTGELFF. Here the CDR3 DNA reads TGCGCCAGCAGCTCGGGTAACACCGGGGAGCTGTTTTTT.